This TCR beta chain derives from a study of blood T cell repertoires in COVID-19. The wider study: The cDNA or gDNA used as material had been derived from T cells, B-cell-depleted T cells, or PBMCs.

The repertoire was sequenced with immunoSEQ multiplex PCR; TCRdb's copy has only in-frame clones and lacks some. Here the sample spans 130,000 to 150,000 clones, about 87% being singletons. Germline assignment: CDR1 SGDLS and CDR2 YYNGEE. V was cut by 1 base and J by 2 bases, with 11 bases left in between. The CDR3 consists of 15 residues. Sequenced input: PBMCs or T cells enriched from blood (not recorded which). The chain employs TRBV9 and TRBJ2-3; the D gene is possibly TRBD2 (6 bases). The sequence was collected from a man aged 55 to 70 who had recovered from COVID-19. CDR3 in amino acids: CASSVIGLHTDTQYF. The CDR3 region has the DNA TGTGCCAGCAGCGTAATAGGACTACACACAGATACGCAGTATTTT.